This TCR beta chain was identified in a study of T cell responses to AZD1222 COVID-19 vaccine. Study findings and constraints: The reported proportion of spike-specific TCRs targeting unmutated variant regions was nearly half. Repertoire collection took place solely once the T cell response had peaked. It should be noted that donors were predominantly white British and more often female, and clonal diversity was possibly underestimated. Seropositive at baseline were only a handful of AZD1222 recipients.

Details on this clone: What it binds is not known.

Method: immunoSEQ multiplex PCR; TCRdb's copy keeps in-frame clones and lacks some. The sample carries 120,000 or so clones, approximately 90% recorded once. Trimming took 7 bases from V and 4 from J; bases not matched to a gene: 11. This CDR3 is 15 amino acids long. The germline V gene encodes CDR1 MNHEY and CDR2 SVGAGI. The clonotype comes from an adult in good health. The chain has TRBV6-5 and TRBJ1-2; the match to TRBD1 covers 8 bases. Sequences were derived from peripheral blood, sampled on day 0 of AZD1222 vaccination. The CDR3 DNA follows: TGTGCCAGCATATCAGGGGGCGAGATTATCTATGGCTACACCTTC. Translating it yields CASISGGEIIYGYTF.